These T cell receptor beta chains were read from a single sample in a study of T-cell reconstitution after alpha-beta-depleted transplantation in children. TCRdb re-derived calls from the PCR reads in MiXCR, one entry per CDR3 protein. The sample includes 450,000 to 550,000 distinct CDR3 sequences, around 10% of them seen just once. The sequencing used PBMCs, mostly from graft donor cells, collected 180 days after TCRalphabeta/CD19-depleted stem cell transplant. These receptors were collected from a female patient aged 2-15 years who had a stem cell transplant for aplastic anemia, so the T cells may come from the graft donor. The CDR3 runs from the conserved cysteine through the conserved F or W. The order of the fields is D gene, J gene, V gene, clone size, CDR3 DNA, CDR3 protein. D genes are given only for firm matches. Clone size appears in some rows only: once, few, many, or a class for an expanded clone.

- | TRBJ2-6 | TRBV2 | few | TGTGCCAGCAGTGATAGGAGGTACTCTGGGGCCAACGTCCTGACTTTC | CASSDRRYSGANVLTF
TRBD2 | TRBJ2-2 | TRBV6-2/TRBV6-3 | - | TGTGCCAGCAGGGGACTAGCGGGAAACACCGGGGAGCTGGTTTTT | CASRGLAGNTGELVF
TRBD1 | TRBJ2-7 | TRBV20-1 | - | TGCAGTGCAAACAGGGGGATCTCCTACGAGCAGTACTTC | CSANRGISYEQYF
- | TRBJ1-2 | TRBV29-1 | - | TGCAGCGTTTGGGTCGGAGGGGGCTACACCTTC | CSVWVGGGYTF
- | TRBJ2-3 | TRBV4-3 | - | TGCGCCAGCAGCCGTTCCCCGGAGCTTAGCACAGATACGCAGTATTTT | CASSRSPELSTDTQYF
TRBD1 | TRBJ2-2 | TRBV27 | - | TGTGCCAGCAGTTTTGTGGACAGGGATGGCGGGGAGCTGTTTTTT | CASSFVDRDGGELFF
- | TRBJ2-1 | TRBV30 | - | TGTGCCTGGAGCCCCAGGCAGGGTATCTACAATGAGCAGTTCTTC | CAWSPRQGIYNEQFF
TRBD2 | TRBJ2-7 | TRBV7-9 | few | TGTGCCAGCAGCGGAACTAGCGGGAGGGCCTACGAGCAGTACTTC | CASSGTSGRAYEQYF
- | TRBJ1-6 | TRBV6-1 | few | TGTGCCAGCGTCACGAGGTTGCTCTATAATTCACCCCTCCACTTT | CASVTRLLYNSPLHF
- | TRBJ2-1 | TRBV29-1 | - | TGCAGCGTCTCGGGATTGTCCTACAATGAGCAGTTCTTC | CSVSGLSYNEQFF
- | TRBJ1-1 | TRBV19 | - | TGTGCCAGTAGTGCTTCCCCTGGGGGGACTGAAGCTTTCTTT | CASSASPGGTEAFF
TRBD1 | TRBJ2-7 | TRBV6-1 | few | TGTGCCAGCAGGGACGGACAGGGGTGGGAGTACGAGCAGTACTTC | CASRDGQGWEYEQYF
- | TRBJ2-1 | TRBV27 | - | TGTGCCAGCAGTTTATCGGCCCTTGAGTCTGTCTCCTACAATGAGCAGTTCTTC | CASSLSALESVSYNEQFF
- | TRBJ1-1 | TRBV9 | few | TGTGCCAGCACGCCGAGCTTCCAGGGGACTGAAGCTTTCTTT | CASTPSFQGTEAFF
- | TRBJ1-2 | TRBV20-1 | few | TGCAGTGCTAGAGATCGGGGGGGGAGCGACTATGGCTACACCTTC | CSARDRGGSDYGYTF
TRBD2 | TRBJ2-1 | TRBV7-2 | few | TGTGCCAGCAGCTTAGCTGGGACTAGGAGGGGGCAGTTCTTC | CASSLAGTRRGQFF
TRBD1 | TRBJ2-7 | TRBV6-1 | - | TGTGCCAGCAACGGTCCGGACAGGGGTTACGAGCAGTACTTC | CASNGPDRGYEQYF
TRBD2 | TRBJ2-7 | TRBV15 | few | TGTGCCACCAGCAGAACTAGCGGATTACAGTACTTC | CATSRTSGLQYF
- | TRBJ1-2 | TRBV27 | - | TGTGCCAGCAGTCGTAGGGTAAACTATGGCTACACCTTC | CASSRRVNYGYTF
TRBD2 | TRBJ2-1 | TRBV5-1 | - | TGCGCCAGCACCCCCCGACCTAGCGGGAGTTCCTACAATGAGCAGTTCTTC | CASTPRPSGSSYNEQFF
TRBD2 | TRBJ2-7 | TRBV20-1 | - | TGCAGTGCTAGAGATTGGAAACTAGCGGGGTACGAGCAGTACTTC | CSARDWKLAGYEQYF
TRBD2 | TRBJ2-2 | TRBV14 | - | TGTGCCAGCAATCCGGGGGGGACTCTCGGCGGGGAGCTGTTTTTT | CASNPGGTLGGELFF
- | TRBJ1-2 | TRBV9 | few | TGTGCCAGCAGCGTAGGGCGGGAGAACTATGGCTACACCTTC | CASSVGRENYGYTF
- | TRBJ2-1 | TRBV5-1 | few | TGCGCCAGCAGCTTGGCCGTAGCCAGATCCTACAATGAGCAGTTCTTC | CASSLAVARSYNEQFF
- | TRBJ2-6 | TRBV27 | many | TGTGCCAGCAGTCCCTACGCGATATCCGGGGCCAACGTCCTGACTTTC | CASSPYAISGANVLTF
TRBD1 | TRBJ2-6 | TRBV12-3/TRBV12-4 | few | TGTGCCACGTACTTTTGGGGACAGGCTAGCTCTGGGGCCAACGTCCTGACTTTC | CATYFWGQASSGANVLTF
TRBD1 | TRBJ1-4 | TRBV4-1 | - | TGCGCCAGCAGCCAGGACGACAGGGAACGGGAAAAACTGTTTTTT | CASSQDDREREKLFF
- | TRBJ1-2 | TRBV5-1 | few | TGCGCCAGCAGCCCGGGATGGGGTAACTATGGCTACACCTTC | CASSPGWGNYGYTF
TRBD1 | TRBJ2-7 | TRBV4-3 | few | TGCGCCAGCAGAAGACAGGGCAATTACTACGAGCAGTACTTC | CASRRQGNYYEQYF
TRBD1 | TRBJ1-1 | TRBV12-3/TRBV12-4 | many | TGTGCCAGCAGTCCTCCCGACAGGGGCCCTGAAGCTTTCTTT | CASSPPDRGPEAFF
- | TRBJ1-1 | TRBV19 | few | TGTGCCAGTAGTATGAACAGGGCGGGCTGGGGCACTGAAGCTTTCTTT | CASSMNRAGWGTEAFF
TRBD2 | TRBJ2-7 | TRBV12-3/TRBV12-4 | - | TGTGCCAGCAGTTTAGGAGTAGCGGGGGGATACGAGCAGTACTTC | CASSLGVAGGYEQYF
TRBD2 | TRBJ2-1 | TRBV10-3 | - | TGTGCCATCAGTGCAGGCTCAGCGGGGAGCGATGAGCAGTTCTTC | CAISAGSAGSDEQFF
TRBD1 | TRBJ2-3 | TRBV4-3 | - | TGCGCCAGCAGCCTCTTCGCCCCGGGACAGCCCACAGATACGCAGTATTTT | CASSLFAPGQPTDTQYF
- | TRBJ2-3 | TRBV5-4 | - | TGTGCCAGCACGGAGAGGAGTACAGATACGCAGTATTTT | CASTERSTDTQYF
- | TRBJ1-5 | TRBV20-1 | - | TGCAGTGCTAGAGTTCAGGGGAATAGCAATCAGCCCCAGCATTTT | CSARVQGNSNQPQHF
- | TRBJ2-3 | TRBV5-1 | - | TGCGCCAGCAGCAAAGGGACCGCGACAGATACGCAGTATTTT | CASSKGTATDTQYF
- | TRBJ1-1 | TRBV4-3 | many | TGCGCCAGCAGCCAAGATCACCAACTGGACACTGAAGCTTTCTTT | CASSQDHQLDTEAFF
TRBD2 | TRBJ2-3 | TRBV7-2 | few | TGTGCCAGCAGCGAAACCGGGACTAGCCGAAGCACAGATACGCAGTATTTT | CASSETGTSRSTDTQYF
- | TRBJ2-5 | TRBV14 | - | TGTGCCAGCAGTAAACATCGAGCACCACAAGAGACCCAGTACTTC | CASSKHRAPQETQYF
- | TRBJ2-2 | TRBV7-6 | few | TGTGCCAGCAGCTTACCTCGGGCACAGAACACCGGGGAGCTGTTTTTT | CASSLPRAQNTGELFF
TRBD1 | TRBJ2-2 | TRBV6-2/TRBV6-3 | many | TGTGCCAGCAGTCGGACAGGGGGCTCCGGGGAGCTGTTTTTT | CASSRTGGSGELFF
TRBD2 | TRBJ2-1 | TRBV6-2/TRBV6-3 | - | TGTGCCAGCAGCTCACTAGCGGGAAAAGGTAATGAGCAGTTCTTC | CASSSLAGKGNEQFF